Listed below are T cell receptor beta chains from one sample, sequenced in a study of shared clonotypes between healthy human individuals. Sequencing was performed with immunoSEQ multiplex PCR; in TCRdb, only in-frame clones are kept and a portion is missing. The repertoire holds more than 1,200,000 clones, with about 98.5% as singletons. Sequencing was performed on naive CD4+ T cells sorted from blood. Receptors were obtained from a man between 25 and 39 years old in good health. The CDR3 runs from the conserved cysteine through the conserved F or W. Clone size is not always given. Where it is, it says once, few, many or a class for expanded clones.

v_call	clone_size	cdr3_aa
TRBV5-1	NA	CASSLGSIAKETQYF
TRBV10-3	NA	CAISESDREGPQHF
TRBV6-1	NA	CASGIAGQETQYF
TRBV7-9	NA	CASSPRFGESNTEAFF
TRBV4-3	NA	CASSKGSGRGAYEQYF
TRBV27	NA	CASSSTRVETQYF
TRBV5-4	NA	CASSFRVTYEQYF
TRBV10-1	NA	CASSESTRGHTQYF
TRBV10-1	NA	CASSESQLAGLSYEQYF
TRBV2	NA	CASSEILGLGQETQYF
TRBV9	NA	CASSVSGANVLTF
TRBV5-1	NA	CASSLVRGPYTDTQYF
TRBV11-2	NA	CASSQTGVGEQYF
TRBV6-5	NA	CASSRPDTEAFF
TRBV2	NA	CASTQSGQTYGYTF
TRBV18	NA	CASSPPGRPRNTEAFF
TRBV7-2	NA	CASSLDGGSSYNEQFF
TRBV5-1	once	CASSFIQNTEAFF
TRBV5-6	NA	CASSLLAGSGANVLTF
TRBV7-2	NA	CASSLDSGTTLYEQYF
TRBV6-1	NA	CASSAIQGRAEAFF
TRBV9	NA	CASSSGGQGYEQYF
TRBV6-6	NA	CASSYFSDQPQHF
TRBV30	NA	CAWGDHYGYTF
TRBV7-9	NA	CASRRASGTLIRQETQYF
TRBV4-3	NA	CASSQGRTGRETQYF
TRBV7-8	NA	CASSLASSNYGYTF
TRBV4-3	NA	CASSQQLGTTGELFF